This TCR beta chain stems from a study of blood T cell repertoires in COVID-19. Across the study: Donors in the United States, Italy and Spain gave samples during acute or convalescent COVID-19. Sources were T cells, B-cell-depleted T cells, or PBMCs; the material itself was cDNA or gDNA.

Authors' processing steps: The assay estimated nucleated cells by amplifying reference gene primers. The data were produced by immunoSEQ multiplex PCR, yet TCRdb's version contains in-frame clones alone and is incomplete. The V and J calls and clone size were taken over from that table, and D and trimming were inferred from the DNA. The sample comprises 90,000 to 150,000 clones, approximately 80% of which are singletons, and about 10% rests with the top ten. V lost 7 bases and J lost 1; bases outside the gene matches: 8. The length of the CDR3 is 15 residues. CDR1 LNHDA and CDR2 SQIVND come from the germline V gene (reference sequence).

The sample was peripheral blood. The clonotype comes from a human donor in a cohort sampled during active COVID-19. This sequence joins TRBV19 and TRBJ2-7; 9 bases line up with TRBD2. CDR3 loop: CASNKAGGLSYEQYF. The CDR3 region has the DNA TGTGCCAGTAATAAAGCGGGAGGCCTATCCTACGAGCAGTACTTC.